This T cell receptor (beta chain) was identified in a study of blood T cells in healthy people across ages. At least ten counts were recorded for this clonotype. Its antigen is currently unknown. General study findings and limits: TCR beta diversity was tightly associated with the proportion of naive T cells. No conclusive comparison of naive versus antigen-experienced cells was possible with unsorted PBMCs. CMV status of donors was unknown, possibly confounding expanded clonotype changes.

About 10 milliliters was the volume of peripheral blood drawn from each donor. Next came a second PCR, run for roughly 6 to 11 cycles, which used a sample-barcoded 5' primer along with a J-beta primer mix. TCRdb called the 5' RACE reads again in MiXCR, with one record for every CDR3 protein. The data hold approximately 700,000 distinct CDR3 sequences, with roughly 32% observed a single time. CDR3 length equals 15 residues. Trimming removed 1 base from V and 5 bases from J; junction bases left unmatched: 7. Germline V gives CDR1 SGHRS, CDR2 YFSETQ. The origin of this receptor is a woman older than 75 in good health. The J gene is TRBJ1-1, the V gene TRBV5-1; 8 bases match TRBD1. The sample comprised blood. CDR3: CASSLKQGAFTEAFF. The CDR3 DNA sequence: TGCGCCAGCAGCTTGAAGCAGGGGGCGTTTACTGAAGCTTTCTTT.